Each of the 29 T cell receptor beta chains below was sequenced from the same sample in a study of cytomegalovirus exposure and HLA in healthy donors. A multiplex PCR was run with 60 Vbeta primers and 13 Jbeta primers. TCRdb keeps only in-frame clones here, not all; method: immunoSEQ multiplex PCR. The sample yields around 100,000 clones, 75% seen once. The sequencing sample was made of PBMCs. These receptors were collected from a man in his forties or fifties in good health and CMV-seronegative.

This clone has only a few counts. The V and J genes are TRBV30 and TRBJ1-4; no firm D call. Germline-derived CDR1 and CDR2 are GTSNPN and SVGIG (reference sequence). Trimming shortened V by 2 bases and J by 2 bases, and 6 bases separated the two germline ends. CDR3 length: 13 amino acids. The CDR3 sequence: CAWSPLTNEKLFF. In DNA, the CDR3 is TGTGCCTGGAGTCCCCTTACTAATGAAAAACTGTTTTTT.

The chain links TRBV28 to TRBJ1-5; 9 positions agree with TRBD1. CDR1 and CDR2 (germline): MDHEN, SYDVKM. The length of the CDR3 is 15 residues. V lost 6 bases, J lost 3 bases, and 6 bases stayed unmatched. The chain's CDR3 is CASSSGQGDNQPQHF. CDR3 nucleotide sequence: TGTGCCAGCAGCTCGGGACAGGGTGACAATCAGCCCCAGCATTTT.

The genes are TRBV6-5 and TRBJ2-3; possibly TRBD2 for D (6 bases). Looked up from germline, CDR1 is MNHEY and CDR2 is SVGAGI. This CDR3 region has 12 residues. The germline V and J ends were trimmed by 7 bases and 6 bases, with 11 bases remaining between them. The CDR3 sequence is CASIDRGDTQYF. The CDR3, as DNA: TGTGCCAGCATCGACCGGGGGGATACGCAGTATTTT.

The rearrangement uses TRBV6-1 and TRBJ1-2; D possibly corresponds to TRBD1 (6 bases). The CDR3 is 15 residues long. Trimming removed 5 bases from V and 4 bases from J, with 17 bases in between. In germline, CDR1 is MNHNS, CDR2 SASEGT. This CDR3 reads CASSSLRTELYGYTF. The CDR3 nucleotides are TGTGCCAGCAGTTCTCTTAGGACAGAGCTCTATGGCTACACCTTC.

With regard to this clone: The junction departs from the called germline gene at one end, perhaps through a read error. The chain recombines TRBV7-9 with TRBJ1-1; no firm D call. Germline V gene sequence: CDR1 SEHNR, CDR2 FQNEAQ (reference sequence). There are 12 residues in the CDR3. The CDR3 here is CSSSSTGVRAFF. CDR3 nucleotides: TGTTCCAGCAGCTCAACGGGAGTTAGAGCTTTCTTT.

The J gene is TRBJ1-2, the V gene TRBV30; tentative D call: TRBD1 (6 bases). Germline values: CDR1 GTSNPN, CDR2 SVGIG (reference sequence). The CDR3 runs to 14 residues. V was pared by 4 bases and J by 3 bases, with 15 bases between. CDR3 coding DNA: TGTGCCTGGATTAGGGGCAGGGGAGACTATGGCTACACCTTC. Protein sequence: CAWIRGRGDYGYTF.

This rearrangement joins TRBV6-1 to TRBJ1-5; the D gene is possibly TRBD1 (6 bases). Germline loops: CDR1 MNHNS, CDR2 SASEGT. Trimming took off 10 bases at V and 4 bases at J, with 20 bases between the two ends. There are 15 residues in the CDR3. Here the CDR3 DNA reads TGTGCCACCCTCGCTCACTCGCAGGGGAATCAGCCCCAGCATTTT. Its translation is CATLAHSQGNQPQHF.

This clone appeared a few times. This sample also contains other DNA sequences that code for the same CDR3. Written as DNA, the CDR3 is TGCAGCGGGGAGGGGCTCACTGAAGCTTTCTTT. It translates to CSGEGLTEAFF. The V and J genes are TRBV29-1 and TRBJ1-1; maybe TRBD1 (5 bases). Trimming removed 7 bases at V and 4 bases at J, with 10 bases between. The CDR3 loop spans 11 amino acids. The germline V gene has CDR1 SQVTM and CDR2 ANQGSEA. Looking up the rest from reference TRBV29-1 and TRBJ1-1 gives the full variable domain: SAVISQKPSRDICQRGTSLTIQCQVDSQVTMMFWYRQQPGQSLTLIATANQGSEATYESGFVIDKFPISRPNLTFSTLTVSNMSPEDSSIYLCSGEGLTEAFFGQGTRLTVV.

As for this clone: The junction differs from germline at one of its ends, possibly a read error. The chain links TRBV7-9 to TRBJ2-7; TRBD2 matches 7 bases. The CDR3 has 14 residues. Germline V gene lookup returns CDR1 SEHNR and CDR2 FQNEAQ (reference sequence). The CDR3 protein is CSSSLAGEGYEQYF. The CDR3 DNA follows: TGTTCCAGCAGCTTGGCGGGAGAGGGTTACGAGCAGTACTTC.

This chain joins TRBV27 and TRBJ2-3; no clear D gene. This CDR3 region has 15 residues. CDR1 and CDR2 from the germline V gene are MNHEY and SMNVEV (reference sequence). V was clipped by 3 bases and J by 0 bases, with 10 bases between them. CDR3 in amino acids: CASSLKPTSTDTQYF. CDR3 in DNA: TGTGCCAGCAGTTTGAAACCCACTAGCACAGATACGCAGTATTTT.

J is TRBJ2-1 and V is TRBV12-5, with 7 bases that match TRBD2. The CDR3 loop spans 14 amino acids. Germline values: CDR1 LGHNT, CDR2 FRNRAP. Germline trimming cut 3 bases from V and 6 bases from J; bases unmatched to any gene: 5. The DNA for the CDR3 is TGTGCTAGTGGTTTTTTGGGCGGGAGCAATGAGCAGTTCTTC. Translation: CASGFLGGSNEQFF.

This clone came up once. V gene TRBV7-9 combines with J gene TRBJ1-6, with a weak D call TRBD1 (6 bases). The CDR3 sequence is 13 residues long. Between the trimmed V and J ends, which lost 4 bases and 9 bases, there was a span of 10 bases. Germline CDR1 and CDR2: SEHNR and FQNEAQ (reference sequence). CDR3 sequence: CASSSGGFSPLHF. DNA for the CDR3: TGTGCCAGCAGCTCTGGGGGCTTTTCACCCCTCCACTTT.

The chain couples TRBV18 to TRBJ2-7, with 8 bases lining up with TRBD1. The J segment lost 5 bases and the V segment lost 2 bases, leaving 8 bases of the junction unmatched. The germline V gene encodes CDR1 KGHSH and CDR2 LQKENI. CDR3 size: 15 residues. The CDR3 here is CASSPRQGRRDEQYF. As DNA, the CDR3 is TGTGCCAGCTCACCAAGACAGGGGAGGCGGGACGAGCAGTACTTC.

This chain uses TRBV28 with TRBJ2-1; D gene uncertain. CDR3 length: 13 amino acids. CDR1 MDHEN and CDR2 SYDVKM come from the germline V gene. Trimming removed 10 bases from V and 4 bases from J, with 14 bases in between. The CDR3 region has the DNA TGTGCCACCACTACCGGCAAATACAATGAGCAGTTCTTC. Translating gives CATTTGKYNEQFF.

The chain carries TRBV15 and TRBJ2-2; D is undetermined. The CDR3 length is 16 residues. V was cut by 1 base and J by 1 base, with 10 bases left in between. In germline, CDR1 is LNHNV, CDR2 YYDKDF (reference sequence). The CDR3 region has the DNA TGTGCCACCAGCAGAGCAGCGCCCGAGAACACCGGGGAGCTGTTTTTT. Amino acids: CATSRAAPENTGELFF.

This clone was counted a single time. One end of the junction does not line up with germline, which may come from a read error. This sequence joins TRBV7-9 and TRBJ2-7, with 9 bases fitting TRBD2. Germline V gives CDR1 SEHNR, CDR2 FQNEAQ (reference sequence). This CDR3 has 15 residues. CDR3: CSSRSLAGLRYEQYF. Here the CDR3 DNA reads TGTTCCAGCAGAAGTCTAGCGGGGTTGAGATACGAGCAGTACTTC.

This rearrangement joins TRBV6-5 to TRBJ1-6, with TRBD1 identical over 10 bases. The germline V gene encodes CDR1 MNHEY and CDR2 SVGAGI. The CDR3 consists of 14 residues. V lost 6 bases, J lost 10 bases, and 6 bases stayed unmatched. DNA of the CDR3: TGTGCCAGCAGAATAGGACAGGGGGTATCACCCCTCCACTTT. Protein sequence: CASRIGQGVSPLHF.

This clone appeared a single time. The chain carries TRBV4-3 and TRBJ2-2; TRBD1 matches 10 bases. This CDR3 region has 16 residues. The trim removed 4 bases at V and 4 bases at J, leaving 6 bases unmatched. Per germline, CDR1 LGHNA and CDR2 YSLEER. This chain's CDR3 is CASSLGTGATTGELFF. CDR3 bases: TGCGCCAGCAGCCTAGGGACAGGGGCTACCACCGGGGAGCTGTTTTTT.

The V and J genes are TRBV4-3 and TRBJ1-2, with 11 bases lining up with TRBD1. Germline CDR1 and CDR2: LGHNA and YSLEER. The V gene end was trimmed by 0 bases and the J gene end by 9 bases; junction bases not matched to a gene: 6. CDR3 length equals 15 residues. The chain's CDR3 is CASSQDGQGALRYTF. The CDR3 DNA reads TGCGCCAGCAGCCAAGACGGACAGGGGGCCTTGCGCTACACCTTC.

The chain carries TRBV28 and TRBJ2-5; 8 bases fit TRBD1. The CDR3 consists of 14 residues. V dropped 7 bases and J dropped 5; count of bases not matched to a gene: 9. Per the germline V gene, CDR1 is MDHEN and CDR2 is SYDVKM. CDR3 amino acids: CASTSPGGWETQYF. CDR3 coding DNA: TGTGCCAGCACCTCCCCAGGGGGCTGGGAGACCCAGTACTTC.

CDR3 sequence reads: CSSQVKGTGGYEQYF. The CDR3, as DNA: TGCAGCAGTCAGGTGAAAGGGACAGGGGGTTACGAGCAGTACTTC. V is TRBV29-1 and J is TRBJ2-7; the match to TRBD1 covers 11 bases. CDR3 length: 15 residues. Germline CDR1 is SQVTM and CDR2 is ANQGSEA. Germline trimming cut 8 bases from V and 4 bases from J; bases unmatched to any gene: 13.

The chain is built from TRBV5-1 and TRBJ1-1; 8 nucleotides line up with TRBD1. The germline gives CDR1 SGHRS, CDR2 YFSETQ. Trimming took 4 bases from V and 0 from J; bases not matched to a gene: 8. CDR3 length: 16 residues. CDR3 DNA: TGCGCCAGCAGCCGTACAGGGGGGACTATGAACACTGAAGCTTTCTTT. It translates to CASSRTGGTMNTEAFF.

Concerning this clone: Germline is not matched at one junction end, which may reflect a read error. V usage is TRBV7-6 and J usage is TRBJ2-1, with D possibly matching TRBD1 (6 bases). The CDR3 runs 15 residues. The V gene's germline CDR1 is SGHVS and CDR2 FNYEAQ. The CDR3 loop is CASSSETGPYNGQFF. The CDR3, as DNA: TGTGCCAGCAGCTCAGAAACAGGGCCCTACAATGGGCAGTTCTTC.

The genes are TRBV5-1 and TRBJ2-3, with TRBD1 identical over 7 bases. The germline V gene encodes CDR1 SGHRS and CDR2 YFSETQ. The CDR3 is made up of 17 amino acids. With V trimmed by 0 bases and J by 8 bases, 15 bases remained unmatched. The CDR3 protein is CASSLEGFEGAVGTQYF. The CDR3 DNA reads TGCGCCAGCAGCTTGGAGGGTTTCGAGGGGGCAGTAGGTACGCAGTATTTT.

The chain links TRBV19 to TRBJ2-5; D might be TRBD2 (5 bases). The CDR3 extends over 14 amino acids. The V and J ends lost 5 bases and 2 bases respectively, with 12 bases between them. The germline V gene has CDR1 LNHDA and CDR2 SQIVND (reference sequence). CDR3 protein: CASSLGPGQETQYF. CDR3 in DNA: TGTGCCAGTAGTCTGGGCCCGGGGCAAGAGACCCAGTACTTC.

J is TRBJ2-7 and V is TRBV19, with 11 bases lining up with TRBD2. V shed 8 bases, J shed 4 bases, and the junction held 7 bases outside the gene matches. In germline, CDR1 is LNHDA, CDR2 SQIVND (reference sequence). There are 14 residues in the CDR3. The CDR3, as DNA: TGTGCCAGTTCTAGCGGGGGGAACGGGTACGAGCAGTACTTC. This gives the protein CASSSGGNGYEQYF.

This chain connects TRBV7-8 to TRBJ2-7, with 10 bases identical to TRBD1. Germline lookup yields CDR1 SGHVS and CDR2 FQNEAQ. This CDR3 contains 15 residues. The V gene end was trimmed by 1 base and the J gene end by 6 bases; junction bases not matched to a gene: 6. The CDR3 here is CASSLVGDRGTEQYF. The CDR3 nucleotides read TGTGCCAGCAGCTTAGTCGGGGACAGGGGCACCGAGCAGTACTTC. Complete variable domain (other parts from reference TRBV7-8 and TRBJ2-7): GAGVSQSPRYKVAKRGQDVALRCDPISGHVSLFWYQQALGQGPEFLTYFQNEAQLDKSGLPSDRFFAERPEGSVSTLKIQRTQQEDSAVYLCASSLVGDRGTEQYFGPGTRLTVT.

The rearrangement joins TRBV7-9 to TRBJ1-1; D is unclear. CDR1 and CDR2 from the germline V gene are SEHNR and FQNEAQ (reference sequence). This CDR3 is built from 13 residues. The V end was cut by 2 bases, the J end by 4 bases, with 8 bases between. The chain's CDR3 is CASSLWSATEAFF. In DNA, the CDR3 is TGTGCCAGCAGCTTATGGAGCGCCACTGAAGCTTTCTTT.

The rearrangement joins TRBV6-6 to TRBJ1-5, with TRBD1 matching 7 bases. CDR1 is MNHNY, CDR2 SVGAGI, per germline (reference sequence). The length of the CDR3 is 15 residues. Trimming at V came to 2 bases and at J to 7 bases, leaving 8 bases not matched to a gene. The CDR3 DNA follows: TGTGCCAGCAGTTACCCCGGGACAGAACGCCAGCCCCAGCATTTT. The encoded protein is CASSYPGTERQPQHF.